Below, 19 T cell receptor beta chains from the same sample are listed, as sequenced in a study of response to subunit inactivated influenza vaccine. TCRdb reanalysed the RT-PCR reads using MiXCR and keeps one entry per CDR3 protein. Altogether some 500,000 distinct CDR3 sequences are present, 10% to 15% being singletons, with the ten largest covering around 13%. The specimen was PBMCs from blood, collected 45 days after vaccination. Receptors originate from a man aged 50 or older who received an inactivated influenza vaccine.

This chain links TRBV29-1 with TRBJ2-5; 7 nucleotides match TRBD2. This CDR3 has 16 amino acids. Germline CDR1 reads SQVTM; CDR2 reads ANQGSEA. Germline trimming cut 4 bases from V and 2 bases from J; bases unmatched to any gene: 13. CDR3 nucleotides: TGCAGCGTTGGAGGGCCACTAGCGAAAATGCAAGAGACCCAGTACTTC. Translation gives CSVGGPLAKMQETQYF.

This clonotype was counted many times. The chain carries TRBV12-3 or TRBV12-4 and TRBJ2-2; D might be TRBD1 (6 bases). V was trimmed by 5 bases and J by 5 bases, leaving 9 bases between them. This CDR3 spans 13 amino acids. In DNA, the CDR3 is TGTGCCAGCAGTGACAGGAGGACCGGGGAGCTGTTTTTT. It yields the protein CASSDRRTGELFF.

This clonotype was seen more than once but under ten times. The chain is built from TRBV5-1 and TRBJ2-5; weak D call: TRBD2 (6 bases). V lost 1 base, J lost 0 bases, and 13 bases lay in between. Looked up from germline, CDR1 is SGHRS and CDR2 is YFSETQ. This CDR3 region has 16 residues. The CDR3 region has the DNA TGCGCCAGCAGCTTGCGGGGGTGGGCGTACCAAGAGACCCAGTACTTC. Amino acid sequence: CASSLRGWAYQETQYF.

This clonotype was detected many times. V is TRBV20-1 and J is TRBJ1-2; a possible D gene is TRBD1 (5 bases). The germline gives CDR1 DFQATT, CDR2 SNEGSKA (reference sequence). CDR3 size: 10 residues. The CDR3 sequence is CSGGVYGYTF. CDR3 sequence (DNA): TGCAGCGGGGGGGTCTATGGCTACACCTTC.

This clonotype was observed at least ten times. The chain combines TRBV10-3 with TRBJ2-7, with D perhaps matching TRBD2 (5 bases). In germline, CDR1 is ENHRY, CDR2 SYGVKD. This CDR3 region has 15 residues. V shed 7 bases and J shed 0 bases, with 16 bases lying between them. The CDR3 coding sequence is TGTGCCATCACCCCATTAAATGGGAGCTCCTACGAGCAGTACTTC. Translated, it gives CAITPLNGSSYEQYF.

The chain's CDR3 is CAISDRGESYEQYF. The DNA for the CDR3 is TGTGCCATCAGTGATAGGGGGGAGAGCTACGAGCAGTACTTC. The gene calls are TRBV10-3 and TRBJ2-7; D may match TRBD1 or TRBD2 (6 bases each). V was cut by 3 bases and J by 3 bases, with 12 bases left in between. CDR1 and CDR2 from the germline V gene are ENHRY and SYGVKD. The CDR3 sequence is 14 residues long.

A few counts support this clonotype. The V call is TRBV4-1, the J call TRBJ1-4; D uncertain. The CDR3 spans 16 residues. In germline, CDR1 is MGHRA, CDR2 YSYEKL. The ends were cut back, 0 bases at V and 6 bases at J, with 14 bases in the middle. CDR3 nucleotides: TGCGCCAGCAGCCAAGATCTGAGCAAGGGTTATGAAAAACTGTTTTTT. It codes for CASSQDLSKGYEKLFF.

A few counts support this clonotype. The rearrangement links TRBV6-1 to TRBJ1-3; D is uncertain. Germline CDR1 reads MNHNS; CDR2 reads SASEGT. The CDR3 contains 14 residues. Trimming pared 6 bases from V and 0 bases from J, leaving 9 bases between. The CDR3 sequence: CASRPQSSGNTIYF. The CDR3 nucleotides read TGTGCCAGCAGACCACAGAGCTCTGGAAACACCATATATTTT.

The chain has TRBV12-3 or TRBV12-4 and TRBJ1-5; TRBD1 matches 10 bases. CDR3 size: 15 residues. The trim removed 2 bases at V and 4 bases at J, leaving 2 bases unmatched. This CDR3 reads CASSLRQGANQPQHF. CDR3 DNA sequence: TGTGCCAGCAGTTTAAGACAGGGGGCGAATCAGCCCCAGCATTTT.

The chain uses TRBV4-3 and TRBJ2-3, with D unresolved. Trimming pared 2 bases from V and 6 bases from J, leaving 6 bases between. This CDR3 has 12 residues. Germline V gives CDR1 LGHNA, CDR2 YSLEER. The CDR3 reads CASSQLGDTQYF. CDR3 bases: TGCGCCAGCAGCCAATTGGGGGATACGCAGTATTTT.

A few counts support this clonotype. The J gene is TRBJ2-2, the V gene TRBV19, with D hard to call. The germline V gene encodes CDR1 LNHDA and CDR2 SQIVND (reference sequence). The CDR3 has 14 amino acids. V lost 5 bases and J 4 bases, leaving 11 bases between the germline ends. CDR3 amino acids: CASSALTSTGELFF. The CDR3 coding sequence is TGTGCCAGTAGTGCGCTTACCTCCACCGGGGAGCTGTTTTTT.

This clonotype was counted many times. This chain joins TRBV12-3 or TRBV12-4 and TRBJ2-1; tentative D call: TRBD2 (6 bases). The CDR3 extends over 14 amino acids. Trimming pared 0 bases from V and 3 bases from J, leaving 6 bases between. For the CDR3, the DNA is TGTGCCAGCAGTTTAGCGGGAGGCTACAATGAGCAGTTCTTC. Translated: CASSLAGGYNEQFF.

Here the CDR3 reads CASSYRQGVTFF. DNA of the CDR3: TGTGCCAGCAGCTACAGACAGGGTGTTACTTTCTTT. The chain employs TRBV7-9 and TRBJ1-1; the match to TRBD1 covers 7 bases. The length of the CDR3 is 12 residues. Per the germline V gene, CDR1 is SEHNR and CDR2 is FQNEAQ (reference sequence). V gave up 4 bases and J gave up 12 bases; unmatched junction bases: 8.

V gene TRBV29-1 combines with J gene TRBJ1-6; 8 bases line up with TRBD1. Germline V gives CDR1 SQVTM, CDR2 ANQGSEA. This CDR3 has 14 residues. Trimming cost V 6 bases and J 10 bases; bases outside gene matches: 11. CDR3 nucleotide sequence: TGCAGCGTGCTGACAGGGGAGAGTGGGTCACCCCTCCACTTT. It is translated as CSVLTGESGSPLHF.

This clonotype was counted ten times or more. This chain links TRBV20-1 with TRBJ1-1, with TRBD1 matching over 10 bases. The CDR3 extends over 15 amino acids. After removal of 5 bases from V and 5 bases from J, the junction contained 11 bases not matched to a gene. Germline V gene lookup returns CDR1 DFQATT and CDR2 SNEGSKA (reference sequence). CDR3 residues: CSAYGTGVPRTEAFF. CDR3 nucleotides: TGCAGTGCTTACGGGACAGGGGTACCGAGGACTGAAGCTTTCTTT.

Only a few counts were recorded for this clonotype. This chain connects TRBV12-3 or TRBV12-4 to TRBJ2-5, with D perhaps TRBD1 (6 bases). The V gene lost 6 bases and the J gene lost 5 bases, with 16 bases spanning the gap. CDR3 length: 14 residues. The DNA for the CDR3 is TGTGCCAGCAGATCAACAGGGTGGGGCGAGACCCAGTACTTC. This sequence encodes CASRSTGWGETQYF.

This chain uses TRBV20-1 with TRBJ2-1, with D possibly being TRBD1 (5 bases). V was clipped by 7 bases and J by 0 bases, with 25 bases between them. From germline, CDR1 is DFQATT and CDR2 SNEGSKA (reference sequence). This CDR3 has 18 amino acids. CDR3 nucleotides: TGCAGTGTTTGGGGCCAGGCTTCGGGCGGCCGCTCCTACAATGAGCAGTTCTTC. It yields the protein CSVWGQASGGRSYNEQFF.

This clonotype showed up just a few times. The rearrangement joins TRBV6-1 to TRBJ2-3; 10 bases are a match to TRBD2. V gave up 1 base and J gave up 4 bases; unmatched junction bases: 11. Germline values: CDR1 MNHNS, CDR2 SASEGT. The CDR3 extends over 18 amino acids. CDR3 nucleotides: TGTGCCAGCAGTGAAGTCTTTCCGGGACTAGCGACGGCAGATACGCAGTATTTT. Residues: CASSEVFPGLATADTQYF.

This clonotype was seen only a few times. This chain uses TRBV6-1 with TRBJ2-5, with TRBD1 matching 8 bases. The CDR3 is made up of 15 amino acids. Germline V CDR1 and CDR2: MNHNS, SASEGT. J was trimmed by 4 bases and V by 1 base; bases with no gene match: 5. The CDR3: CASSEGTGMRETQYF. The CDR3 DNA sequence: TGTGCCAGCAGTGAAGGGACAGGGATGCGAGAGACCCAGTACTTC.